This is a list of T cell receptor beta chains from one sample in a study of neurological immune-mediated disorders. TCRdb reprocessed the 5' RACE reads with MiXCR, giving one entry per CDR3 protein. The profile covers 130,000 or so distinct CDR3 sequences, with about 3.2% appearing a single time and around 1.4% taken by the ten largest. Material for sequencing was PBMCs. The source of these receptors is a woman aged 25 to 39 with multiple sclerosis. The CDR3 runs from the conserved cysteine through the conserved F or W. The D gene is left open where the match is weak. Clone size is shown for a subset of rows, as once, few, many or a class of expanded clone.

J,D,size,V,DNA,CDR3
TRBJ2-7,-,many,TRBV6-5,TGTGCCAGCAGCCCCACAGGGGCGGGGGAGCAGTACTTC,CASSPTGAGEQYF
TRBJ2-5,TRBD2,many,TRBV20-1,TGCAGTGCAAACCGGGGGGGCCGGGAGACCCAGTACTTC,CSANRGGRETQYF
TRBJ2-7,TRBD1,many,TRBV20-1,TGCAGTGCTAGCGACAGGGGTTACGGCGAGCAGTACTTC,CSASDRGYGEQYF
TRBJ2-1,TRBD2,many,TRBV20-1,TGCAGTGCTAACTTAGCGGGGCCGGTCGGGAATGAGCAGTTCTTC,CSANLAGPVGNEQFF
TRBJ2-1,-,many,TRBV29-1,TGCAGCGTTTACGGTAGGGGGATCTATGAGCAGTTCTTC,CSVYGRGIYEQFF
TRBJ2-5,-,many,TRBV5-1,TGCGCCAGCAGGGGGGCCAAGAGTTGGGAGACCCAGTACTTC,CASRGAKSWETQYF
TRBJ1-5,TRBD1,many,TRBV7-9,TGTGCCAGCAGTTCCGGGACAGGGGGCGATCTGAGCAATCAGCCCCAGCATTTT,CASSSGTGGDLSNQPQHF
TRBJ1-1,-,many,TRBV12-3/TRBV12-4,TGTGCCAGCGCACCCCAGGGCCCCGACACTGAAGCTTTCTTT,CASAPQGPDTEAFF
TRBJ2-7,-,many,TRBV20-1,TGCAGTGCTAGAGTAACTGGAAGCGTCTCCTACGAGCAGTACTTC,CSARVTGSVSYEQYF
TRBJ2-7,TRBD1,many,TRBV6-5,TGTGCCAGCAGTTACTCGAAGGGGACAGTGTACGAGCAGTACTTC,CASSYSKGTVYEQYF
TRBJ2-7,TRBD2,many,TRBV5-1,TGCGCCAGCAGCCGTGGACTAGCAAACGAGCAGTACTTC,CASSRGLANEQYF
TRBJ1-1,TRBD1,many,TRBV5-1,TGCGCCAGCAGCCAAGGGACAGGCCCTCTGAACACTGAAGCTTTCTTT,CASSQGTGPLNTEAFF
TRBJ1-4,-,many,TRBV5-1,TGCGCCAGCCGCACAGGGACTGAAAAACTGTTTTTT,CASRTGTEKLFF
TRBJ2-1,TRBD1,many,TRBV9,TGTGCCAGCAGCGTATGGGGGACAGGCTACAATGAGCAGTTCTTC,CASSVWGTGYNEQFF
TRBJ2-1,-,many,TRBV7-6,TGTGCCAGCAGCTTAATTTGGGGTAATGAGCAGTTCTTC,CASSLIWGNEQFF
TRBJ2-3,-,many,TRBV29-1,TGCAGCGTTGAAGTACAGGGATTTGCAGATACGCAGTATTTT,CSVEVQGFADTQYF
TRBJ2-7,TRBD1,few,TRBV7-8,TGTGCCAGCAGCTCCCCCGGGGGACAGGGCAGGTACGAGCAGTACTTC,CASSSPGGQGRYEQYF
TRBJ1-6,-,many,TRBV7-2,TGTGCCAGCAGCGCATGGACAGCTTATAATTCACCCCTCCACTTT,CASSAWTAYNSPLHF
TRBJ2-1,TRBD1,many,TRBV7-2,TGTGCCAGCAGCGAACGACAGGGGGCCCACAATGAGCAGTTCTTC,CASSERQGAHNEQFF
TRBJ1-5,-,few,TRBV20-1,TGCAGTGCTAGGGACGGACCTAGCAATCAGCCCCAGCATTTT,CSARDGPSNQPQHF
TRBJ1-1,-,-,TRBV29-1,TGCAGCGTCGCCTCGGGATTCACTGAAGCTTTCTTT,CSVASGFTEAFF
TRBJ2-3,-,many,TRBV5-1,TGCGCCAGCAGCTCCCTCCGGGGATCGGATACGCAGTATTTT,CASSSLRGSDTQYF
TRBJ2-3,TRBD1,many,TRBV4-3,TGCGCCAGCAGCCCGGGACAGGGCAGCACAGATACGCAGTATTTT,CASSPGQGSTDTQYF
TRBJ2-5,TRBD1,many,TRBV6-2/TRBV6-3,TGTGCCATCCGCGGACAGGGAAGTTGGGAGACCCAGTACTTC,CAIRGQGSWETQYF
TRBJ1-2,TRBD1,many,TRBV9,TGTGCCAGCAGCCTTACGACAGGGGGTTCGCTTAACGGAGGCTACACCTTC,CASSLTTGGSLNGGYTF
TRBJ2-7,TRBD1,-,TRBV30,TGTGCCTGGAGTGAGAACAGGGGTAGCGAGCAGTACTTC,CAWSENRGSEQYF
TRBJ2-7,-,many,TRBV12-3/TRBV12-4,TGTGCCAGCAGTCCAAGTACCGAGCAGTACTTC,CASSPSTEQYF
TRBJ1-1,-,-,TRBV20-1,TGCAGTGCCAGCCTGGAGGGCACTGAAGCTTTCTTT,CSASLEGTEAFF
TRBJ2-5,TRBD2,many,TRBV20-1,TGCAGTGCTCCACTAGCGGGGGACGGGACCCAGTACTTC,CSAPLAGDGTQYF
TRBJ1-1,-,many,TRBV6-5,TGTGCCAGCAGTCTCCGCGGGGCGAGGGCTGAAGCTTTCTTT,CASSLRGARAEAFF
TRBJ1-5,TRBD1,many,TRBV12-3/TRBV12-4,TGTGCCAGCAGTCCGGACAGGGTAGGCCAGCCCCAGCATTTT,CASSPDRVGQPQHF
TRBJ2-7,TRBD1,many,TRBV28,TGTGCCTGCTTACCGGGACAGGGCCTTTCCTACGAGCAGTACTTC,CACLPGQGLSYEQYF
TRBJ1-1,-,many,TRBV7-2,TGTGCCAGCAGCTTCGTAGGCACTAAGAACACTGAAGCTTTCTTT,CASSFVGTKNTEAFF
TRBJ1-2,-,many,TRBV29-1,TGCAGCGTTGTCAGTCAGGGCATTTATGGCTACACCTTC,CSVVSQGIYGYTF
TRBJ1-1,-,many,TRBV20-1,TGCAGTGTCCAAACTGGTATGAACACTGAAGCTTTCTTT,CSVQTGMNTEAFF
TRBJ1-1,TRBD1,many,TRBV20-1,TGCAGTGCTGAACAGGGGTCGAACACTGAAGCTTTCTTT,CSAEQGSNTEAFF
TRBJ2-3,-,many,TRBV5-5,TGTGCCGGGGGTGCAGATACGCAGTATTTT,CAGGADTQYF
TRBJ2-1,-,-,TRBV13,TGTGCCAGCAGCTTGCGGGGACCCATAATCGAGCAGTTCTTC,CASSLRGPIIEQFF
TRBJ1-6,TRBD1,many,TRBV20-1,TGCAGTGCTAGAGACAGCGGGCCCAGGGGGTCATCCTATAATTCACCCCTCCACTTT,CSARDSGPRGSSYNSPLHF
TRBJ2-7,-,many,TRBV7-2,TGTGCCAGCAGCCTAGGGCCGGCAGGGTCCTACGAGCAGTACTTC,CASSLGPAGSYEQYF
TRBJ2-7,-,many,TRBV10-3,TGTGCCATCAGTGACCCTAGCGAGCAGTACTTC,CAISDPSEQYF
TRBJ2-7,TRBD2,many,TRBV5-5,TGTGCCAGCAGCTTGACTAGCGGGGGATATGACGAGCAGTACTTC,CASSLTSGGYDEQYF
TRBJ2-5,-,many,TRBV29-1,TGCAGCGTCGTCCCCGGGGTCACCCAAGAGACCCAGTACTTC,CSVVPGVTQETQYF
TRBJ2-1,TRBD2,many,TRBV9,TGTGCCAGCAGCGTGGGGACTAGCGGGGGCTGGAGCTCCTACAATGAGCAGTTCTTC,CASSVGTSGGWSSYNEQFF
TRBJ2-5,-,many,TRBV6-5,TGTGCCAGCAGTTACTCAACAGGGTTTGGAGAGACCCAGTACTTC,CASSYSTGFGETQYF
TRBJ1-1,-,many,TRBV5-1,TGCGCCAGCACGTTACAGGGCGGCACTGAAGCTTTCTTT,CASTLQGGTEAFF
TRBJ2-7,TRBD1,many,TRBV5-5,TGTGCCAGCAGCTTGCGGCACAGGGGGACCCTTACCTACGAGCAGTACTTC,CASSLRHRGTLTYEQYF
TRBJ1-2,-,many,TRBV7-2,TGTGCCAGCAGCTTAGTCGGAAGCGGCTACACCTTC,CASSLVGSGYTF
TRBJ2-7,-,-,TRBV20-1,TGCAGTGTTATTGGAAGCTCCTACGAGCAGTACTTC,CSVIGSSYEQYF
TRBJ2-1,-,many,TRBV29-1,TGCAGCGTTGAATCTGGGGGAGGCAATGAGCAGTTCTTC,CSVESGGGNEQFF
TRBJ1-6,-,many,TRBV14,TGTGCCAGCAGCCAAGGGGGTGGGACACCCCTCCACTTT,CASSQGGGTPLHF
TRBJ1-1,-,many,TRBV18,TGTGCCAGCTCACCACCAAGTAAGCAGTACACTGAAGCTTTCTTT,CASSPPSKQYTEAFF
TRBJ2-1,-,many,TRBV12-3/TRBV12-4,TGTGCCAGCAGTTCCCCTAGCTTCTCCTACAATGAGCAGTTCTTC,CASSSPSFSYNEQFF
TRBJ2-5,TRBD2,many,TRBV9,TGTGCCAGCAGCGATCGGGGGGGCCAAGAGACCCAGTACTTC,CASSDRGGQETQYF
TRBJ2-5,TRBD2,many,TRBV7-2,TGTGCCAGCAGCTTAGAGGGAGCGGGGAGGGAGACCCAGTACTTC,CASSLEGAGRETQYF